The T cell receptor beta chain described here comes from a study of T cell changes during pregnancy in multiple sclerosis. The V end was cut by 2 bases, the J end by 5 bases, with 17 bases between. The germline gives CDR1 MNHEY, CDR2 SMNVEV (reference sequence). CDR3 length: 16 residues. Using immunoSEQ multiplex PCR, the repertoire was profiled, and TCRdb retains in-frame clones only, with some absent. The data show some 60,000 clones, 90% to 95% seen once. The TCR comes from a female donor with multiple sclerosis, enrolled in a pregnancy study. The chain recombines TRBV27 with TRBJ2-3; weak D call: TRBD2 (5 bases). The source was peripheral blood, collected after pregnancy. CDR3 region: CASSLRAGKRLDTQYF. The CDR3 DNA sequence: TGTGCCAGCAGTTTACGGGCGGGTAAAAGGTTAGATACGCAGTATTTT.